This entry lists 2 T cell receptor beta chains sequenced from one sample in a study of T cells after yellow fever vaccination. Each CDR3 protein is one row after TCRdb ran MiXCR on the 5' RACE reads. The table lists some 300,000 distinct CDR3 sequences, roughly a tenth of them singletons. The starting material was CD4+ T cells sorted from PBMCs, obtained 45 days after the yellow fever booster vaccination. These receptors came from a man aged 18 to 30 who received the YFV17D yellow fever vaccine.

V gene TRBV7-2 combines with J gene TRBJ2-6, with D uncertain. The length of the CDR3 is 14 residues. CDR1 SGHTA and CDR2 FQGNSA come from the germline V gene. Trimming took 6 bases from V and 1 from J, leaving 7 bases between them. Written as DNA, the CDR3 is TGTGCCAGCAGAAGGGATTCTGGGGCCAACGTCCTGACTTTC. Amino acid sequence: CASRRDSGANVLTF.

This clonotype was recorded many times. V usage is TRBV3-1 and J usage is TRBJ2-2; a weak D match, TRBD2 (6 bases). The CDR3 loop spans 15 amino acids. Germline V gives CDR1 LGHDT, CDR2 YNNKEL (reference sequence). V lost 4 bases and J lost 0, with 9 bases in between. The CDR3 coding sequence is TGTGCCAGCAGCCGCGGAGGGTCGAACACCGGGGAGCTGTTTTTT. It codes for CASSRGGSNTGELFF.